The 19 T cell receptor beta chains listed next were all sequenced from one sample in a study of T cells in Graves' hyperthyroidism and ophthalmopathy. TCR beta CDR3 sequences were amplified from RNA transcripts. The primer set for the first-round RT-PCR of the TCR CDR3 was HTBI. TCRdb reprocessed the multiplex PCR reads via MiXCR and lists one record per CDR3 protein. The table has about 520,000 distinct CDR3 sequences, around 22% seen once; the top ten hold 11%. The sequencing input was blood. Receptors were obtained from a woman aged 30 to 39 with Graves' ophthalmopathy.

The CDR3 DNA is TGCAGTGCTAGAGAAATCCCGGAGGGCGAGCAGTACTTC. Protein product: CSAREIPEGEQYF. The chain employs TRBV20-1 and TRBJ2-7; weak D call: TRBD2 (6 bases). Germline CDR1 is DFQATT and CDR2 is SNEGSKA (reference sequence). The CDR3 extends over 13 amino acids. V was cut by 0 bases and J by 6 bases, with 12 bases left in between.

The CDR3: CASSLGQGAAGANVLTF. The CDR3 region has the DNA TGTGCCAGCAGTTTGGGACAGGGGGCGGCCGGGGCCAACGTCCTGACTTTC. V is TRBV12-3 or TRBV12-4 and J is TRBJ2-6; TRBD1 matches 12 bases. V lost 3 bases to trimming and J lost 4 bases; unmatched junction nucleotides: 4. The CDR3 spans 17 residues.

The chain employs TRBV12-3 or TRBV12-4 and TRBJ1-1; D is undetermined. This CDR3 has 13 amino acids. Deletions cut 3 bases from V and 6 bases from J, with 11 bases between. The CDR3 sequence: CASSFGVTPEAFF. DNA for the CDR3: TGTGCCAGCAGTTTCGGGGTAACCCCTGAAGCTTTCTTT.

The chain carries TRBV10-1 and TRBJ2-2; D not certain. Germline-derived CDR1 and CDR2 are WNHNN and SYGVQD (reference sequence). The CDR3 is 15 amino acids. V gave up 4 bases and J gave up 0 bases, with 9 bases separating them. CDR3 sequence reads: CASSGLGSNTGELFF. CDR3 bases: TGCGCCAGCAGTGGACTTGGATCGAACACCGGGGAGCTGTTTTTT.

With regard to this clonotype: This could be a read error, since a much larger clone is one nucleotide away. The V call is TRBV3-1, the J call TRBJ1-5; D call uncertain. With 2 bases removed from V and 3 bases from J, the gap between germline ends came to 2 bases. Looked up from germline, CDR1 is LGHDT and CDR2 is YNNKEL (reference sequence). This CDR3 has 12 residues. CDR3 sequence reads: CASSQYNQPQHF. DNA of the CDR3: TGTGCCAGCAGCCAATACAATCAGCCCCAGCATTTT.

This rearrangement joins TRBV6-5 to TRBJ1-2; D not certain. V shed 5 bases and J shed 6 bases, with 22 bases lying between them. CDR3 length: 16 amino acids. In germline, CDR1 is MNHEY, CDR2 SVGAGI. The CDR3 DNA follows: TGTGCCAGCAGTCAATCAGTACCGGGATTCCCACATGGCTACACCTTC. Translating it yields CASSQSVPGFPHGYTF.

This clonotype showed up just a few times. The V and J genes are TRBV29-1 and TRBJ1-1, with TRBD1 matching over 7 bases. This CDR3 has 12 amino acids. After removal of 8 bases from V and 1 base from J, the junction contained 4 bases not matched to a gene. Germline V gene sequence: CDR1 SQVTM, CDR2 ANQGSEA. The CDR3 coding sequence is TGCAGCACGTGGGACAGGAACACTGAAGCTTTCTTT. Its translation: CSTWDRNTEAFF.

The chain is built from TRBV12-3 or TRBV12-4 and TRBJ1-1, with D possibly being TRBD1 (5 bases). The CDR3 runs to 14 residues. V shed 6 bases and J shed 5 bases, with 16 bases lying between them. CDR3 in DNA: TGTGCCAGCAGCTCAGAATCGGGGGGTACTGAAGCTTTCTTT. Encoded protein: CASSSESGGTEAFF.

This clonotype appeared many times. The rearrangement links TRBV11-2 to TRBJ2-7; TRBD2 agrees at 9 bases. This CDR3 spans 14 amino acids. Germline V gene sequence: CDR1 SGHAT, CDR2 FQNNGV. Trimming removed 5 bases from V and 2 bases from J; junction bases left unmatched: 4. CDR3 sequence: CASSTRTSAYEQYF. In DNA form, the CDR3 reads TGTGCCAGCAGCACCCGGACTAGCGCCTACGAGCAGTACTTC.

CDR3 coding DNA: TGTGCCAGCCGCTCACAGAATTTGAACACTGAAGCTTTCTTT. This gives the protein CASRSQNLNTEAFF. V and J are TRBV7-2 and TRBJ1-1; D not resolved. CDR1 SGHTA and CDR2 FQGNSA come from the germline V gene. The ends were cut back, 8 bases at V and 0 bases at J, with 13 bases in the middle. The CDR3 totals 14 residues. The full variable domain, completed using reference TRBV7-2 and TRBJ1-1, is GAGVSQSPSNKVTEKGKDVELRCDPISGHTALYWYRQSLGQGLEFLIYFQGNSAPDKSGLPSDRFSAERTGGSVSTLTIQRTQQEDSAVYLCASRSQNLNTEAFFGQGTRLTVV.

This clonotype appeared many times. The chain is built from TRBV7-9 and TRBJ2-7, with 9 bases aligning to TRBD2. The CDR3 has 16 amino acids. The V gene end was trimmed by 4 bases and the J gene end by 5 bases; junction bases not matched to a gene: 12. CDR1 and CDR2 (germline): SEHNR, FQNEAQ (reference sequence). The CDR3 DNA is TGTGCCAGCAGCTCCCCGGTGGCTAGCGGGGCTGACGAGCAGTACTTC. Translation gives CASSSPVASGADEQYF.

This chain links TRBV7-8 with TRBJ2-5; 11 bases line up with TRBD2. CDR1 SGHVS and CDR2 FQNEAQ come from the germline V gene. This CDR3 is built from 16 residues. V trimming: 0 bases; J trimming: 4 bases; junction bases outside the gene matches: 4. The CDR3 here is CASSLATSGVGETQYF. Here the CDR3 DNA reads TGTGCCAGCAGCTTAGCGACTAGCGGGGTGGGAGAGACCCAGTACTTC.

In its sample, this clonotype was seen many times. This chain joins TRBV11-1 and TRBJ2-5; tentative D call: TRBD1 (7 bases). V lost 8 bases to trimming and J lost 2 bases, with 24 bases between them. Germline V lookup: CDR1 SGHAT, CDR2 FQDESV (reference sequence). This CDR3 is built from 17 residues. CDR3 region: CASLSGGGLRDQETQYF. Here the CDR3 DNA reads TGTGCCAGCCTCTCTGGAGGGGGCTTAAGGGATCAAGAGACCCAGTACTTC.

The chain combines TRBV20-1 with TRBJ1-2; tentatively, D is TRBD1 (5 bases). Per the germline V gene, CDR1 is DFQATT and CDR2 is SNEGSKA (reference sequence). The CDR3 covers 13 residues. The V end lost 0 bases, the J end lost 4 bases, and 9 bases lay between the germline ends. DNA for the CDR3: TGCAGTGCTAGAGACAGGGCATCCTATGGCTACACCTTC. This encodes CSARDRASYGYTF.

This clonotype was recorded at least ten times. J is TRBJ2-7 and V is TRBV12-5, with D perhaps TRBD2 (5 bases). The V gene's germline CDR1 is LGHNT and CDR2 FRNRAP. V was cut by 6 bases and J by 4 bases, with 13 bases left in between. The CDR3 loop spans 13 amino acids. This chain's CDR3 is CASGRGIGYEQYF. The CDR3 DNA sequence: TGTGCTAGTGGCCGAGGGATAGGGTACGAGCAGTACTTC. Using reference TRBV12-5 and TRBJ2-7 for the parts outside the CDR3, the full variable domain is DARVTQTPRHKVTEMGQEVTMRCQPILGHNTVFWYRQTMMQGLELLAYFRNRAPLDDSGMPKDRFSAEMPDATLATLKIQPSEPRDSAVYFCASGRGIGYEQYFGPGTRLTVT.

A few counts support this clonotype. The chain combines TRBV4-2 with TRBJ2-7; possible D gene TRBD2, 7 bases. The CDR3 is 14 residues long. The germline CDR1 and CDR2 sequences are LGHNA and YNFKEQ. Trimming took off 1 base at V and 7 bases at J, with 14 bases between the two ends. CDR3 in DNA: TGTGCCAGCAGCCAAGCATCGGGGGGCGGAGAGCAGTACTTC. Translation gives CASSQASGGGEQYF.

This clonotype was counted only a few times. The J gene is TRBJ2-5, the V gene TRBV2; 7 positions agree with TRBD2. V lost 3 bases and J lost 2; bases outside the gene matches: 3. Germline CDR1 and CDR2: SNHLY and FYNNEI. The CDR3 has 14 amino acids. DNA for the CDR3: TGTGCCAGCAGTGAGCCTAGCGGACAAGAGACCCAGTACTTC. The encoded protein is CASSEPSGQETQYF.

The chain recombines TRBV12-3 or TRBV12-4 with TRBJ1-1; weak D call: TRBD1 (5 bases). V was shortened by 5 bases and J by 0 bases, with 16 bases between the two germline ends. The CDR3 runs 16 residues. Here the CDR3 reads CASSKLRQPMNTEAFF. CDR3 DNA: TGTGCCAGCAGTAAGCTTCGACAGCCGATGAACACTGAAGCTTTCTTT.

This clonotype was counted at least ten times. The V gene is TRBV20-1, the J gene TRBJ1-1; D is possibly TRBD1 (6 bases). This CDR3 is built from 14 residues. Germline-derived CDR1 and CDR2 are DFQATT and SNEGSKA (reference sequence). The V gene lost 3 bases and the J gene lost 5 bases, with 16 bases spanning the gap. DNA for the CDR3: TGCAGTGCTAGTAAAGGGGGGGCAGGGACTGAAGCTTTCTTT. Its translation: CSASKGGAGTEAFF.